The 18 T cell receptor beta chains in this list originate from one sample, sequenced in a study of blood T cell repertoires in COVID-19. Produced via immunoSEQ multiplex PCR; TCRdb's table is partial and in-frame only. The sample holds approximately 90,000 clones, roughly 80% seen once. Sequenced: peripheral blood. These receptors were obtained from a man aged 70 or older with COVID-19, enrolled during active disease.

V gene TRBV6-5 combines with J gene TRBJ2-3; TRBD2 might be the D (7 bases). The germline CDR1 and CDR2 sequences are MNHEY and SVGAGI. CDR3 length: 15 residues. The ends were cut back, 5 bases at V and 3 bases at J, with 15 bases in the middle. CDR3 coding DNA: TGTGCCAGCAGTCCCCGAAGGGGGGGGACAGATACGCAGTATTTT. This gives the protein CASSPRRGGTDTQYF.

This clone was picked up a small number of times. The chain carries TRBV9 and TRBJ2-5; tentative D call: TRBD1 (6 bases). This CDR3 is 14 amino acids long. Trimming took 3 bases from V and 5 from J, leaving 14 bases between them. Germline CDR1 SGDLS, CDR2 YYNGEE. The CDR3 region has the DNA TGTGCCAGCAGCGACGTAGCAGGGGCCGAGACCCAGTACTTC. Residues: CASSDVAGAETQYF.

This chain connects TRBV19 to TRBJ2-5; a weak D match, TRBD1 (5 bases). From germline, CDR1 is LNHDA and CDR2 SQIVND (reference sequence). V lost 2 bases and J 5 bases, leaving 9 bases between the germline ends. The CDR3 has 13 amino acids. Here the CDR3 reads CASSIRGGETQYF. CDR3 coding DNA: TGTGCCAGTAGTATAAGGGGTGGGGAGACCCAGTACTTC.

The chain combines TRBV4-1 with TRBJ1-5; 7 nucleotides align to TRBD1. Germline V gives CDR1 MGHRA, CDR2 YSYEKL. V shed 3 bases and J 3 bases; nucleotides not matched to a gene: 8. The CDR3 extends over 16 amino acids. CDR3 bases: TGCGCCAGCAGCCAGGTAGGGGACAGCCTCAATCAGCCCCAGCATTTT. Amino acid sequence: CASSQVGDSLNQPQHF.

CDR3: CASSLSLNQPQHF. CDR3 DNA: TGTGCCAGCAGCCTTAGTCTCAATCAGCCCCAGCATTTT. This chain connects TRBV11-2 to TRBJ1-5; D is ambiguous. The CDR3 has 13 amino acids. V was clipped by 5 bases and J by 3 bases, with 8 bases between them. Germline V gene sequence: CDR1 SGHAT, CDR2 FQNNGV.

The chain is built from TRBV20-1 and TRBJ2-1; D is ambiguous. Trimming removed 3 bases from V and 9 bases from J, with 18 bases in between. CDR1 and CDR2 from the germline V gene are DFQATT and SNEGSKA (reference sequence). This CDR3 is 14 amino acids long. The chain's CDR3 is CSASPSPNRGEQFF. In DNA, the CDR3 is TGCAGTGCTAGTCCCAGCCCTAATCGAGGTGAGCAGTTCTTC.

The chain recombines TRBV5-4 with TRBJ2-3; D is possibly TRBD1 (5 bases). The CDR3 sequence is 14 residues long. The V end was cut by 6 bases, the J end by 1 base, with 12 bases between. CDR1 is SGHNT, CDR2 YYREEE, per germline (reference sequence). The chain's CDR3 is CASTRVGGTDTQYF. CDR3 nucleotides: TGTGCCAGCACCAGGGTGGGCGGCACAGATACGCAGTATTTT.

V usage is TRBV9 and J usage is TRBJ2-7; perhaps TRBD1 as D (6 bases). The germline V gene encodes CDR1 SGDLS and CDR2 YYNGEE. Trimming shortened V by 7 bases and J by 2 bases, and 16 bases separated the two germline ends. The CDR3 is 14 residues long. The CDR3 here is CASSREPGAYEQYF. The CDR3, as DNA: TGTGCCAGCTCTCGAGAGCCAGGGGCCTACGAGCAGTACTTC.

The table lists this clone with a count of one. The chain has TRBV3-1 (or the pseudogene TRBV3-2) and TRBJ1-2; D gene uncertain. The CDR3 sequence is 13 residues long. CDR1 is LGHDT and CDR2 is YNNKEL in the germline V gene (reference sequence). V lost 4 bases, J lost 0 bases, and 6 bases lay in between. The CDR3 region is CASSPLPNYGYTF. The CDR3 DNA follows: TGTGCCAGCAGCCCCCTACCTAACTATGGCTACACCTTC.

This sequence joins TRBV16 and TRBJ1-1; no clear D gene. The CDR3 is 13 residues long. Germline CDR1 KGHSY, CDR2 FQNENV. The germline V and J ends were trimmed by 6 bases and 4 bases, with 12 bases remaining between them. CDR3 nucleotide sequence: TGTGCCAGCAGTCCCTTCGGAGCCACTGAAGCTTTCTTT. Amino acids: CASSPFGATEAFF.

This clone was recorded at least ten times. V gene TRBV7-9 combines with J gene TRBJ2-7; TRBD1 aligns across 7 bases. Trimming removed 2 bases from V and 3 bases from J; junction bases left unmatched: 4. The germline gives CDR1 SEHNR, CDR2 FQNEAQ (reference sequence). The CDR3 is 14 residues long. DNA for the CDR3: TGTGCCAGCAGCTTAAGTAACAGGGGCTACGAGCAGTACTTC. Amino acids: CASSLSNRGYEQYF.

V gene TRBV7-2 combines with J gene TRBJ1-6; TRBD1 matches 7 bases. The germline V gene encodes CDR1 SGHTA and CDR2 FQGNSA. Losses at the gene ends were 1 base for V and 6 bases for J; bases not matched to a gene: 3. The CDR3 runs to 15 residues. Here the CDR3 reads CASSLEQGVNSPLHF. In DNA form, the CDR3 reads TGTGCCAGCAGCTTAGAGCAGGGGGTTAATTCACCCCTCCACTTT.

This clone was counted a few times. The genes are TRBV5-1 and TRBJ2-2; possible D gene TRBD2, 5 bases. Germline V gene data show CDR1 as SGHRS and CDR2 as YFSETQ. This CDR3 has 14 amino acids. V was pared by 0 bases and J by 7 bases, with 10 bases between. CDR3 sequence (DNA): TGCGCCAGCAGCTTGGGTGCGGGCAACGGGGAGCTGTTTTTT. It encodes CASSLGAGNGELFF.

The chain is built from TRBV15 and TRBJ2-7; unclear D gene. The V end was cut by 3 bases, the J end by 2 bases, with 20 bases between. This CDR3 is built from 17 residues. CDR1 is LNHNV and CDR2 is YYDKDF in the germline V gene (reference sequence). The CDR3 is CATSRALIGDNAYEQYF. For the CDR3, the DNA is TGTGCCACCAGCAGGGCCCTGATAGGCGACAATGCCTACGAGCAGTACTTC.

This chain joins TRBV19 and TRBJ1-5; TRBD1 agrees at 7 bases. The length of the CDR3 is 17 residues. After removal of 4 bases from V and 3 bases from J, the junction contained 12 bases not matched to a gene. Germline lookup yields CDR1 LNHDA and CDR2 SQIVND (reference sequence). The CDR3, as DNA: TGTGCCAGTAGTAAAACCGCCGACAGGGTGAACAATCAGCCCCAGCATTTT. Translated: CASSKTADRVNNQPQHF.

The chain couples TRBV2 to TRBJ1-5; 7 nucleotides line up with TRBD1. Germline V gives CDR1 SNHLY, CDR2 FYNNEI. J was trimmed by 5 bases and V by 7 bases; bases with no gene match: 5. The CDR3 consists of 13 residues. The CDR3 DNA reads TGTGCCAGCACGAGGACAGGTGATCAGCCCCAGCATTTT. Protein sequence: CASTRTGDQPQHF. The full variable domain, completed using reference TRBV2 and TRBJ1-5, is EPEVTQTPSHQVTQMGQEVILRCVPISNHLYFYWYRQILGQKVEFLVSFYNNEISEKSEIFDDQFSVERPDGSNFTLKIRSTKLEDSAMYFCASTRTGDQPQHFGDGTRLSIL.

This clone appeared once. The genes are TRBV12-5 and TRBJ2-7, with D possibly matching TRBD2 (6 bases). The CDR3 is 16 residues long. Germline V gene sequence: CDR1 LGHNT, CDR2 FRNRAP. Trimming took 0 bases from V and 3 from J, leaving 15 bases between them. CDR3: CASGLVGAGRDYEQYF. In nucleotides, the CDR3 is TGTGCTAGTGGTTTGGTAGGGGCGGGGAGAGACTACGAGCAGTACTTC.

The chain carries TRBV28 and TRBJ1-1; 8 bases map to TRBD1. V lost 5 bases and J lost 12; bases outside the gene matches: 8. Germline lookup yields CDR1 MDHEN and CDR2 SYDVKM. CDR3 size: 12 residues. The DNA for the CDR3 is TGTGCCAGCAGTCTTAGGACAGGGAGCTCTTTCTTT. Its translation: CASSLRTGSSFF.